This TCR beta chain was documented in a study of T cell responses to AZD1222 COVID-19 vaccine. Study-wide points: Donors, mostly white British, included more females; clonal diversity was possibly underestimated. Baseline testing showed seropositivity in only a handful of AZD1222 recipients.

TCRdb's table, derived via immunoSEQ multiplex PCR, lists solely in-frame clones and lacks some. This sample has approximately 170,000 clones, with roughly nine tenths found just once. CDR1 is LGHNT, CDR2 FRNRAP, per germline. The trim removed 6 bases at V and 5 bases at J, leaving 8 bases unmatched. The CDR3 runs 15 residues. Notes on this clone: What it recognizes is unknown.

The TCR was taken from an adult who received the AZD1222 COVID-19 vaccine. The V call is TRBV12-5, the J call TRBJ1-4, with TRBD1 matching over 8 bases. The source material was peripheral blood, sampled 28 days after the second AZD1222 dose. The CDR3 is CASGRTTGVNEKLFF. CDR3 DNA sequence: TGTGCTAGTGGCCGCACGACAGGGGTAAATGAAAAACTGTTTTTT. Based on the CDR3 plus reference TRBV12-5 and TRBJ1-4, the full variable domain is DARVTQTPRHKVTEMGQEVTMRCQPILGHNTVFWYRQTMMQGLELLAYFRNRAPLDDSGMPKDRFSAEMPDATLATLKIQPSEPRDSAVYFCASGRTTGVNEKLFFGSGTQLSVL.